These 9 T cell receptor beta chains originate from one sample sequenced in a study of blood T cell repertoires in COVID-19. This table comes from immunoSEQ multiplex PCR, and its TCRdb copy is limited to in-frame clones, with some not included. Among fewer than 250,000 clones listed, about 88% were seen once. The material sequenced was PBMCs or T cells enriched from blood (not recorded which). The receptors originated from a woman aged 25 to 39 who had recovered from COVID-19.

The chain has TRBV3-1 (or the pseudogene TRBV3-2) and TRBJ1-2; no definite D call. The CDR3 spans 20 residues. V was cut by 4 bases and J by 3 bases, with 30 bases left in between. Germline CDR1 is LGHDT and CDR2 is YNNKEL (reference sequence). CDR3 in amino acids: CASSPGTPAEDSPADYGYTF. The CDR3 DNA is TGTGCCAGCAGCCCCGGCACTCCAGCCGAGGACTCCCCAGCGGACTATGGCTACACCTTC.

In its sample, this clone was seen many times. V usage is TRBV5-4 and J usage is TRBJ1-4; TRBD1 matches at 10 bases. The CDR3 runs to 17 residues. Germline values: CDR1 SGHNT, CDR2 YYREEE (reference sequence). V was pared by 4 bases and J by 0 bases, with 6 bases of the junction left unmatched. The CDR3 here is CASSGGTGDATNEKLFF. The DNA for the CDR3 is TGTGCCAGCAGCGGAGGGACAGGGGATGCAACTAATGAAAAACTGTTTTTT.

The rearrangement uses TRBV28 and TRBJ1-2; 8 nucleotides align to TRBD1. J lost 3 bases, V lost 8 bases, and 8 bases had no gene match. From germline, CDR1 is MDHEN and CDR2 SYDVKM. CDR3 length: 14 amino acids. The CDR3 sequence is CASFIQGEDYGYTF. The DNA of the CDR3 is TGTGCCAGCTTTATACAGGGGGAGGACTATGGCTACACCTTC.

The chain has TRBV27 and TRBJ2-6; D is uncertain. Looked up from germline, CDR1 is MNHEY and CDR2 is SMNVEV (reference sequence). The CDR3 runs to 14 residues. V lost 5 bases and J lost 2, with 7 bases in between. In DNA form, the CDR3 reads TGTGCCAGCAGTCCCCGGGCTGGGGCCAACGTCCTGACTTTC. Translating gives CASSPRAGANVLTF.

The chain joins TRBV6-5 to TRBJ2-5; D is undetermined. The CDR3 loop spans 14 amino acids. Trimming pared 0 bases from V and 1 base from J, leaving 6 bases between. From germline, CDR1 is MNHEY and CDR2 SVGAGI. The CDR3 nucleotides are TGTGCCAGCAGTTACTCTAGATTCCAAGAGACCCAGTACTTC. The encoded protein is CASSYSRFQETQYF.

This clone came up a few times. In DNA, the CDR3 is TGTGCCAGCAGCCAATCCCAAACCGGGGAGCTGTTTTTT. Residues: CASSQSQTGELFF. The rearrangement uses TRBV14 and TRBJ2-2; no reliable D call. Germline loops: CDR1 SGHDN, CDR2 FVKESK. The CDR3 contains 13 residues. Trimming stripped 2 bases from V and 5 bases from J, with 6 bases between.

The chain carries TRBV18 and TRBJ1-2; D might be TRBD1 (5 bases). The V end was cut by 2 bases, the J end by 5 bases, with 15 bases between. Germline V gene data show CDR1 as KGHSH and CDR2 as LQKENI. The CDR3 length is 15 residues. The CDR3 DNA reads TGTGCCAGCTCACCAAGACAGTCCTCCACGTATGGCTACACCTTC. Translating gives CASSPRQSSTYGYTF.

V usage is TRBV3-1 (or the pseudogene TRBV3-2) and J usage is TRBJ2-1, with 8 bases that match TRBD2. CDR1 is LGHDT and CDR2 is YNNKEL in the germline V gene (reference sequence). The CDR3 length is 17 residues. V dropped 5 bases and J dropped 10; count of bases not matched to a gene: 19. CDR3 loop: CASSSGAGGTSTGEQFF. The CDR3 DNA is TGTGCCAGCAGCTCCGGTGCGGGAGGTACTTCGACGGGGGAGCAGTTCTTC.

This clone was counted a few times. The chain is built from TRBV6-5 and TRBJ2-2; maybe TRBD1 (6 bases). Trimming left V 4 bases short and J 4 bases short, with 16 bases between. The germline V gene encodes CDR1 MNHEY and CDR2 SVGAGI. The CDR3 consists of 16 residues. The CDR3 reads CASSSTPGHGTGELFF. In nucleotides, the CDR3 is TGTGCCAGCAGTTCAACTCCGGGACACGGCACCGGGGAGCTGTTTTTT.